The 9 T cell receptor beta chains listed next were all sequenced from one sample in a study of blood T cell repertoires in COVID-19. TCRdb keeps only in-frame clones here, not all; method: immunoSEQ multiplex PCR. The sample has around 270,000 clones, around 89% seen once. What was sequenced was peripheral blood. These receptors all come from a man aged 40-49 years with acute or convalescent COVID-19.

Only a few counts were recorded for this clone. The J gene is TRBJ1-1, the V gene TRBV4-2; no clear D gene. The CDR3 is made up of 17 amino acids. The germline CDR1 and CDR2 sequences are LGHNA and YNFKEQ. V shed 4 bases and J shed 4 bases, with 22 bases lying between them. CDR3 bases: TGTGCCAGCAGCCGTAGGATCTCCTTTCAGGTGAGCACTGAAGCTTTCTTT. Translating gives CASSRRISFQVSTEAFF.

The chain combines TRBV5-8 with TRBJ2-1, with D possibly TRBD2 on 6 matching bases. The germline CDR1 and CDR2 sequences are SGHTS and YDEGEE. V lost 5 bases to trimming and J lost 0 bases, with 9 bases between them. CDR3 length: 14 residues. Here the CDR3 DNA reads TGTGCCAGCAGTAGCGGACTCTCCTACAATGAGCAGTTCTTC. This codes for CASSSGLSYNEQFF.

In this sample, this clone turned up a few times. The genes are TRBV6-4 and TRBJ1-6; weak D call: TRBD1 (5 bases). The CDR3 spans 19 residues. The germline V and J ends were trimmed by 5 bases and 5 bases, with 25 bases remaining between them. Germline V gene data show CDR1 as MRHNA and CDR2 as SNTAGT. CDR3 DNA: TGTGCCAGCAGTATATTAGGCTTGGGGCAGGGAGGTAATAATTCACCCCTCCACTTT. It encodes CASSILGLGQGGNNSPLHF.

V is TRBV28 and J is TRBJ1-4; D gene ambiguous. Per the germline V gene, CDR1 is MDHEN and CDR2 is SYDVKM. The V end was cut by 2 bases, the J end by 11 bases, with 12 bases between. The CDR3 is 13 amino acids. Here the CDR3 DNA reads TGTGCCAGCAGTTTAAGCGGGGAGCGGAAACTGTTTTTT. Amino acids: CASSLSGERKLFF.

The chain joins TRBV9 to TRBJ1-6; perhaps TRBD1 as D (5 bases). The V and J ends lost 4 bases and 6 bases respectively, with 8 bases between them. The CDR3 totals 13 residues. Looked up from germline, CDR1 is SGDLS and CDR2 is YYNGEE. CDR3: CASSFQGNSPLHF. The CDR3 DNA follows: TGTGCCAGCAGCTTCCAGGGTAATTCACCCCTCCACTTT.

The J gene is TRBJ2-1, the V gene TRBV5-4, with 10 bases aligning to TRBD2. After removal of 1 base from V and 5 bases from J, the junction contained 3 bases not matched to a gene. CDR1 and CDR2 (germline): SGHNT, YYREEE (reference sequence). The CDR3 contains 15 residues. CDR3: CASSLKLAGNNEQFF. CDR3 DNA sequence: TGTGCCAGCAGCTTGAAACTAGCGGGGAACAATGAGCAGTTCTTC.

J is TRBJ1-1 and V is TRBV12-5; TRBD1 is a possible D gene (6 bases). V was cut by 5 bases and J by 4 bases, with 20 bases left in between. Germline V lookup: CDR1 LGHNT, CDR2 FRNRAP. The CDR3 length is 16 residues. Here the CDR3 reads CASGVNPRGSGTEAFF. In DNA form, the CDR3 reads TGTGCTAGTGGTGTGAATCCTAGGGGGAGCGGCACTGAAGCTTTCTTT.

The V gene is TRBV5-4, the J gene TRBJ2-7, with 10 bases matching TRBD1. The CDR3 has 15 residues. Unmatched junction bases numbered 5, after V lost 2 bases and J lost 3 bases. Germline lookup yields CDR1 SGHNT and CDR2 YYREEE (reference sequence). CDR3 nucleotide sequence: TGTGCCAGCAGCTTCGGACAGGGGGACCTCTACGAGCAGTACTTC. This translates into CASSFGQGDLYEQYF.

This chain connects TRBV10-3 to TRBJ1-1; tentatively, D is TRBD1 (6 bases). The V end lost 6 bases, the J end lost 3 bases, and 8 bases lay between the germline ends. Germline V gene sequence: CDR1 ENHRY, CDR2 SYGVKD. The CDR3 spans 12 residues. The CDR3 bases are TGTGCCATCAGACAGGGTTACACTGAAGCTTTCTTT. Translated, it gives CAIRQGYTEAFF.